This T cell receptor (beta chain) is from a study of blood T cell repertoires in COVID-19. Profiling relied on immunoSEQ multiplex PCR, and the TCRdb table lists in-frame clones only, not all of them. Of some 75,000 clones listed, roughly 90% are singletons. There are 21 residues in the CDR3. V was shortened by 5 bases and J by 0 bases, with 28 bases between the two germline ends. Germline V gene sequence: CDR1 SGHTA, CDR2 FQGTGA. The clonotype originates from a man older than 75 with COVID-19, enrolled during active disease. The sample taken for sequencing was peripheral blood. V is TRBV7-3 and J is TRBJ1-4; tentative D call: TRBD1 (5 bases). The CDR3 DNA sequence: TGTGCCAGCAGCCCGTATGGGGAGGAGGGGACGGGGCGGGCAACTAATGAAAAACTGTTTTTT. It specifies CASSPYGEEGTGRATNEKLFF.